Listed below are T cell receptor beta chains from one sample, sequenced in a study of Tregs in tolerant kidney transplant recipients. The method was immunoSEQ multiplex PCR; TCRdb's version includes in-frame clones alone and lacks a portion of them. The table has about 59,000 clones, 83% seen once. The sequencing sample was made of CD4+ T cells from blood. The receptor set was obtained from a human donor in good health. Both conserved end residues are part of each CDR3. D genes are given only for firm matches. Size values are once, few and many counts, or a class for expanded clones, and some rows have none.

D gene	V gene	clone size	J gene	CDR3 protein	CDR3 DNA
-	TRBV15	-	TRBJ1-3	CATSRDHLSGNTIYF	TGTGCCACCAGCAGAGATCACCTCTCTGGAAACACCATATATTTT
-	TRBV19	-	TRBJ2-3	CASSFRDSGNTQYF	TGTGCCAGTAGTTTCCGGGACAGCGGGAATACGCAGTATTTT
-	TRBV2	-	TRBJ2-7	CASRDSVSLPYEQYF	TGTGCCAGCAGGGACTCAGTCAGTTTACCCTACGAGCAGTACTTC
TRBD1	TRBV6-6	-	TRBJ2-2	CASRRLDRGGSGELFF	TGTGCCAGCAGGCGACTAGACAGGGGTGGATCCGGGGAGCTGTTTTTT
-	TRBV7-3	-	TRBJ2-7	CASSLTEALIRAIYEQYF	TGTGCCAGCAGCTTAACGGAGGCGCTGATCAGGGCCATCTACGAGCAGTACTTC
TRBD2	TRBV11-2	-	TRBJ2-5	CASSLGTSGGSETQYF	TGTGCCAGCAGCTTAGGGACTAGCGGGGGGTCGGAGACCCAGTACTTC
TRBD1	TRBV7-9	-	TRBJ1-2	CALGRQGGYGYTF	TGTGCCCTGGGGAGACAGGGGGGCTATGGCTACACCTTC
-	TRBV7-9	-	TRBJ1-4	CASSGEKLFF	TGTGCCAGCTCTGGTGAAAAACTGTTTTTT
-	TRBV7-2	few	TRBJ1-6	CASSFSANSPLHF	TGTGCCAGCAGCTTTAGTGCAAATTCACCCCTCCACTTT
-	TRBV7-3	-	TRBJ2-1	CASSLREGSSNEQFF	TGTGCCAGCAGCTTAAGAGAGGGGTCAAGCAATGAGCAGTTCTTC
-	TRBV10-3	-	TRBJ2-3	CAISVGDTQYF	TGTGCCATCAGTGTGGGGGATACGCAGTATTTT
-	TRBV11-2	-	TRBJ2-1	CASSLGSYNEQFF	TGTGCCAGCAGCTTAGGAAGCTACAATGAGCAGTTCTTC
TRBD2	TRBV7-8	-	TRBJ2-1	CASLRLAGGGEQFF	TGTGCCAGCCTCCGGCTAGCGGGAGGTGGGGAGCAGTTCTTC
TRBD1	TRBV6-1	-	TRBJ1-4	CASSVGTEQNLFF	TGTGCCAGCAGTGTTGGGACAGAACAGAATCTGTTTTTT
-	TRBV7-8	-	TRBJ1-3	CASSPWTVSGNTIYF	TGTGCCAGCAGCCCATGGACGGTCTCTGGAAACACCATATATTTT
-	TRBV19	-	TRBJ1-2	CASSRTGLNYGYTF	TGTGCCAGTAGCAGAACAGGGTTGAACTATGGCTACACCTTC
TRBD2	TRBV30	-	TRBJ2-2	CAWCPLGDYTSGRAEWAGELFF	TGTGCCTGGTGCCCGTTGGGGGACTACACTAGCGGGAGGGCCGAATGGGCCGGGGAGCTGTTTTTT
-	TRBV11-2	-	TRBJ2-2	CASSGLRGGELFF	TGTGCCAGCAGTGGACTAAGAGGCGGGGAGCTGTTTTTT
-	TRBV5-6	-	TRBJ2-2	CASSLVRRSNTGELFF	TGTGCCAGCAGCTTGGTCCGGCGGTCGAACACCGGGGAGCTGTTTTTT
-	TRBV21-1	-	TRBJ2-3	CASALGSRATDTQYF	TGTGCCAGCGCCTTGGGCTCGCGGGCCACAGATACGCAGTATTTT
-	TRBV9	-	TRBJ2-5	CASSVTGQLSVETQYF	TGTGCCAGCAGTGTAACCGGACAGCTTTCGGTCGAGACCCAGTACTTC
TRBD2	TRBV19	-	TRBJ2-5	CASSSGLAGQETQYF	TGTGCCAGTAGTAGCGGACTAGCGGGTCAAGAGACCCAGTACTTC
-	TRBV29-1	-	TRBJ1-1	CSVTNTEAFF	TGCAGCGTTACGAACACTGAAGCTTTCTTT
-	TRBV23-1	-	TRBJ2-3	CASSHPQGGDTQYF	TGCGCCAGCAGTCACCCCCAGGGTGGAGATACGCAGTATTTT
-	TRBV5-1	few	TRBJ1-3	CASSLLGGSSGNTIYF	TGCGCCAGCAGCTTGTTGGGGGGCTCCTCTGGAAACACCATATATTTT
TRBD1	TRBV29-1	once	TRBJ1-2	CSVERLGQGDSGYGYTF	TGCAGCGTTGAGAGGTTGGGCCAGGGGGATTCTGGCTATGGCTACACCTTC
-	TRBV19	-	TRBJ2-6	CASTTSSGANVLTF	TGTGCCAGTACCACAAGCTCTGGGGCCAACGTCCTGACTTTC
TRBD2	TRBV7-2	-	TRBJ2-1	CASSNAGTRVHSEQFF	TGTGCCAGCAGCAATGCCGGGACTAGAGTTCACAGTGAGCAGTTCTTC
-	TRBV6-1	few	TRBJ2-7	CASSEEPRSYEQYF	TGTGCCAGCAGTGAAGAACCCAGATCCTACGAGCAGTACTTC
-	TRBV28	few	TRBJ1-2	CASSYRTAYGYTF	TGTGCCAGCAGCTACCGGACAGCGTATGGCTACACCTTC
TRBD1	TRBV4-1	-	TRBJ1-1	CASRAGQGASEAFF	TGCGCCAGCAGGGCGGGACAGGGGGCCTCTGAAGCTTTCTTT
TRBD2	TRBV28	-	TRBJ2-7	CASSLSQPASGSYEQYF	TGTGCCAGCAGTCTCTCCCAACCGGCTAGCGGGAGCTACGAGCAGTACTTC
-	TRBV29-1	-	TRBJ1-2	CSVEFPISGYTF	TGCAGCGTTGAATTCCCGATAAGCGGCTACACCTTC
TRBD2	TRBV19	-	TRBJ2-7	CASSMGGTGPYEQYF	TGTGCCAGTAGTATGGGAGGGACGGGACCCTACGAGCAGTACTTC
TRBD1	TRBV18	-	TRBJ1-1	CASSPRQGENTEAFF	TGTGCCAGCTCACCTAGACAGGGAGAGAACACTGAAGCTTTCTTT
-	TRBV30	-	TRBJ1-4	CAWGTTRGGKLFF	TGTGCCTGGGGTACCACTAGAGGGGGAAAACTGTTTTTT
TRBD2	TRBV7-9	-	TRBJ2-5	CASILSGGAFETQYF	TGTGCCAGCATCCTAAGCGGGGGGGCATTTGAGACCCAGTACTTC
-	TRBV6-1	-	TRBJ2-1	CASSVAGTEQFF	TGTGCCAGCAGTGTCGCCGGGACTGAGCAGTTCTTC
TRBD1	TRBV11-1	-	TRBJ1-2	CASSPTGEGRGYTF	TGTGCCAGCAGCCCGACAGGGGAAGGTAGAGGCTACACCTTC
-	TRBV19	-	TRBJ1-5	CASSLGTNQPQHF	TGTGCCAGTAGTCTGGGCACCAATCAGCCCCAGCATTTT
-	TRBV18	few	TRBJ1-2	CASSQDYGYTF	TGTGCCAGCTCACAAGACTATGGCTACACCTTC
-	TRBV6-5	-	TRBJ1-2	CASSETGPARGYTF	TGTGCCAGCAGTGAAACCGGGCCTGCTAGAGGCTACACCTTC
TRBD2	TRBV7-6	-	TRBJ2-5	CASSLATPGLAGSGETQYF	TGTGCCAGCAGCTTAGCGACACCGGGACTAGCGGGATCGGGAGAGACCCAGTACTTC
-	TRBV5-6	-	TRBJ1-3	CASSRLGNTIYF	TGTGCCAGCAGCCGGTTGGGAAACACCATATATTTT
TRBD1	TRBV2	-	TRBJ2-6	CASSGTGYDSGANVLTF	TGTGCCAGCAGTGGGACAGGTTACGACTCTGGGGCCAACGTCCTGACTTTC
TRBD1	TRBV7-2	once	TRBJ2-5	CASSLAGQGLETQYF	TGTGCCAGCAGCTTAGCGGGACAGGGGTTGGAGACCCAGTACTTC
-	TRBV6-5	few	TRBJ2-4	CASSYSMGGENIQYF	TGTGCCAGCAGTTACTCGATGGGGGGAGAAAACATTCAGTACTTC
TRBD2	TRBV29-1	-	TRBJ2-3	CSASGGGDTQYF	TGCAGCGCGAGCGGGGGTGGGGATACGCAGTATTTT
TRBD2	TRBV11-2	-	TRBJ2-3	CASSPTSGGTDTQYF	TGTGCCAGCAGCCCGACTAGCGGGGGAACAGATACGCAGTATTTT
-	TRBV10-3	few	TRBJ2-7	CAISESGERGTYEQYF	TGTGCCATCAGTGAGAGTGGGGAGAGGGGGACCTACGAGCAGTACTTC